These 14 T cell receptor beta chains were all obtained from the same sample, sequenced in a study of blood T cells in healthy people across ages. The second PCR ran about 6 to 12 cycles with a sample-barcoded 5' primer and J-beta primers. TCRdb independently ran MiXCR on the 5' RACE reads; one entry per CDR3 protein. This sample has 450,000 to 700,000 distinct CDR3 sequences, with approximately 27% found just once. Sequencing was performed on blood. The source of these receptors is a woman in her sixties or seventies in good health.

This clonotype was seen a handful of times. J is TRBJ1-2 and V is TRBV5-1, with D unclear. CDR1 and CDR2 from the germline V gene are SGHRS and YFSETQ. The length of the CDR3 is 13 residues. The V gene lost 6 bases and the J gene lost 2 bases, with 11 bases spanning the gap. The DNA of the CDR3 is TGCGCCAGCAATGAGGGAGTCAACTATGGCTACACCTTC. It codes for CASNEGVNYGYTF.

The chain combines TRBV29-1 with TRBJ1-1; D possibly corresponds to TRBD1 (5 bases). V shed 5 bases and J shed 2 bases, with 12 bases lying between them. The germline CDR1 and CDR2 sequences are SQVTM and ANQGSEA. The CDR3 has 13 residues. This chain's CDR3 is CSVKRQPNTEAFF. Written as DNA, the CDR3 is TGCAGCGTTAAGCGACAGCCTAACACTGAAGCTTTCTTT.

This clonotype turned up a few times. The rearrangement links TRBV19 to TRBJ1-2; perhaps TRBD1 as D (6 bases). V gave up 7 bases and J gave up 5 bases, with 17 bases separating them. The CDR3 extends over 14 amino acids. CDR1 and CDR2 from the germline V gene are LNHDA and SQIVND (reference sequence). The CDR3 protein is CASINRAEGYGYTF. The CDR3 nucleotides read TGTGCCAGTATCAACAGGGCAGAGGGGTATGGCTACACCTTC. Using reference TRBV19 and TRBJ1-2 for the parts outside the CDR3, the full variable domain is DGGITQSPKYLFRKEGQNVTLSCEQNLNHDAMYWYRQDPGQGLRLIYYSQIVNDFQKGDIAEGYSVSREKKESFPLTVTSAQKNPTAFYLCASINRAEGYGYTFGSGTRLTVV.

CDR3 amino acids: CASSSGGAGGGTQYF. The CDR3 nucleotides are TGTGCCAGCAGCTCAGGGGGCGCGGGGGGGGGCACGCAGTATTTT. V usage is TRBV7-2 and J usage is TRBJ2-3, with D maybe TRBD2 (9 bases). There are 15 residues in the CDR3. The V gene's germline CDR1 is SGHTA and CDR2 FQGNSA. Trimming shortened V by 4 bases and J by 9 bases, and 20 bases separated the two germline ends.

The J gene is TRBJ2-5, the V gene TRBV12-3 or TRBV12-4; 12 bases line up with TRBD1. The CDR3 loop spans 16 amino acids. V dropped 6 bases and J dropped 9; count of bases not matched to a gene: 14. The CDR3 sequence: CASRTEQGGQGAAQYF. The CDR3, as DNA: TGTGCCAGCAGGACCGAACAAGGGGGACAGGGGGCGGCCCAGTACTTC.

A remark on this clonotype: A junction boundary mismatches the germline segment, possibly from a read error. CDR3 protein: CAMSDSRASNQPQHF. The CDR3 nucleotides are TGTGCCATGAGTGATTCCAGGGCGAGCAATCAGCCCCAGCATTTT. The V gene is TRBV10-3, the J gene TRBJ1-5; D is possibly TRBD1 (5 bases). Germline V gene data show CDR1 as ENHRY and CDR2 as SYGVKD. The CDR3 sequence is 15 residues long.

The chain is built from TRBV20-1 and TRBJ1-6; 9 nucleotides line up with TRBD1. The trim removed 1 base at V and 7 bases at J, leaving 14 bases unmatched. The length of the CDR3 is 18 residues. Germline CDR1 DFQATT, CDR2 SNEGSKA (reference sequence). CDR3 region: CSARARIGTGNANSPLHF. The CDR3, as DNA: TGCAGTGCTAGAGCCCGGATCGGGACAGGGAATGCCAATTCACCCCTCCACTTT.

Only a few counts were recorded for this clonotype. The chain recombines TRBV7-3 with TRBJ1-1; D is perhaps TRBD1 (6 bases). Trimming stripped 5 bases from V and 4 bases from J, with 14 bases between. Germline V gene data show CDR1 as SGHTA and CDR2 as FQGTGA. The length of the CDR3 is 14 residues. CDR3 in amino acids: CASSLQGGTTEAFF. CDR3 DNA sequence: TGTGCCAGCAGCCTACAGGGAGGTACCACTGAAGCTTTCTTT. The complete variable domain, with remaining parts taken from reference TRBV7-3 and TRBJ1-1, reads GAGVSQTPSNKVTEKGKYVELRCDPISGHTALYWYRQSLGQGPEFLIYFQGTGAADDSGLPNDRFFAVRPEGSVSTLKIQRTERGDSAVYLCASSLQGGTTEAFFGQGTRLTVV.

The genes are TRBV24-1 and TRBJ2-3, with D possibly matching TRBD2 (5 bases). CDR1 and CDR2 (germline): KGHDR, SFDVKD. The CDR3 runs to 14 residues. Trimming stripped 4 bases from V and 5 bases from J, with 12 bases between. CDR3 sequence (DNA): TGTGCCACCAGTGACCTGATTGGGAGAGATACGCAGTATTTT. Protein sequence: CATSDLIGRDTQYF.

Worth noting for this clonotype: The CDR3 end shows no conserved phenylalanine or tryptophan, and so a read error is likely. This rearrangement joins TRBV24-1 to TRBJ2-1, with 12 bases aligning to TRBD1. The V and J ends lost 5 bases and 11 bases, in that order; junction bases with no gene match: 3. Germline-derived CDR1 and CDR2 are KGHDR and SFDVKD. The CDR3 spans 13 residues. CDR3 in amino acids: CATSAGTGGQQFL. The CDR3 DNA follows: TGTGCCACCAGTGCCGGGACAGGGGGCCAGCAGTTCCTC.

The CDR3 DNA follows: TGTGCCAGCAGTTTGCGCAGGGGGGCCGCAGATACGCAGTATTTT. It codes for CASSLRRGAADTQYF. The chain links TRBV12-3 or TRBV12-4 to TRBJ2-3; D might be TRBD1 (7 bases). Trimming stripped 3 bases from V and 4 bases from J, with 14 bases between. This CDR3 is 15 amino acids long.

The J gene is TRBJ1-1, the V gene TRBV29-1; a weak D match, TRBD1 (6 bases). CDR1 and CDR2 from the germline V gene are SQVTM and ANQGSEA. This CDR3 region has 15 residues. Between the trimmed V and J ends, which lost 3 bases and 4 bases, there was a span of 18 bases. The CDR3 DNA follows: TGCAGCGTTGACTCTCTGTACAGGGTATTCACTGAAGCTTTCTTT. This sequence encodes CSVDSLYRVFTEAFF.

The chain uses TRBV3-1 and TRBJ1-3, with D possibly matching TRBD1 (5 bases). This CDR3 has 17 residues. The ends were cut back, 9 bases at V and 0 bases at J, with 21 bases in the middle. Germline V lookup: CDR1 LGHDT, CDR2 YNNKEL (reference sequence). The CDR3 nucleotides are TGTGCCAGTGCCCGAAGGGGTGATGCGTCCTCTGGAAACACCATATATTTT. Amino acids: CASARRGDASSGNTIYF.

This chain connects TRBV5-1 to TRBJ2-3; D is ambiguous. The CDR3 has 12 residues. Germline loops: CDR1 SGHRS, CDR2 YFSETQ. Trimming took 4 bases from V and 6 from J, leaving 9 bases between them. The CDR3 DNA sequence: TGCGCCAGCAGCCCTGTTTTGGATACGCAGTATTTT. It specifies CASSPVLDTQYF.